Listed here are 4 T cell receptor beta chains from one sample, sequenced in a study of T cell clonotyping in hematopoietic cell transplantation. The protocol was immunoSEQ multiplex PCR, while the TCRdb copy is restricted to in-frame clones and leaves out a portion. The table shows some 6,300 clones, with 37% occurring only once. Source: peripheral blood mononuclear cells, taken 30 days after allogeneic stem cell transplant. The receptors were gathered from a female patient between 60 and 69 years old who had an allogeneic stem cell transplant, so the T cells may come from the graft donor. Some clones in this sample may be carry-over from other donors' samples.

This chain joins TRBV4-1 and TRBJ2-4; 7 bases map to TRBD2. CDR1 is MGHRA and CDR2 is YSYEKL in the germline V gene. V gave up 3 bases and J gave up 5 bases; unmatched junction bases: 7. CDR3 length: 15 residues. The CDR3 loop is CASSQELAAQNIQYF. The CDR3, as DNA: TGCGCCAGCAGCCAGGAGCTAGCGGCGCAAAACATTCAGTACTTC.

The chain links TRBV29-1 to TRBJ1-2; 9 bases are a match to TRBD1. Germline-derived CDR1 and CDR2 are SQVTM and ANQGSEA. The CDR3 length is 11 residues. V dropped 8 bases and J dropped 8; count of bases not matched to a gene: 6. The CDR3 protein is CSSRQGGGYTF. The CDR3, as DNA: TGCAGCTCTAGACAGGGGGGAGGCTACACCTTC.

Within the sample, this clone is medium-sized. V usage is TRBV6-6 and J usage is TRBJ2-3, with D tentatively TRBD2 (5 bases). Trimming removed 3 bases at V and 1 base at J, with 8 bases between. CDR1 and CDR2 from the germline V gene are MNHNY and SVGAGI (reference sequence). The CDR3 is 14 residues long. This CDR3 is CASSYLEGTDTQYF. CDR3 nucleotides: TGTGCCAGCAGTTATCTGGAGGGCACAGATACGCAGTATTTT.

There are a few counts of this clone. This rearrangement joins TRBV28 to TRBJ1-5; D uncertain. The CDR3 runs 13 residues. V lost 7 bases and J lost 3, with 10 bases in between. The V gene's germline CDR1 is MDHEN and CDR2 SYDVKM. The CDR3 loop reads CASIRHSNQPQHF. In DNA form, the CDR3 reads TGTGCCAGCATTCGACATTCCAATCAGCCCCAGCATTTT.